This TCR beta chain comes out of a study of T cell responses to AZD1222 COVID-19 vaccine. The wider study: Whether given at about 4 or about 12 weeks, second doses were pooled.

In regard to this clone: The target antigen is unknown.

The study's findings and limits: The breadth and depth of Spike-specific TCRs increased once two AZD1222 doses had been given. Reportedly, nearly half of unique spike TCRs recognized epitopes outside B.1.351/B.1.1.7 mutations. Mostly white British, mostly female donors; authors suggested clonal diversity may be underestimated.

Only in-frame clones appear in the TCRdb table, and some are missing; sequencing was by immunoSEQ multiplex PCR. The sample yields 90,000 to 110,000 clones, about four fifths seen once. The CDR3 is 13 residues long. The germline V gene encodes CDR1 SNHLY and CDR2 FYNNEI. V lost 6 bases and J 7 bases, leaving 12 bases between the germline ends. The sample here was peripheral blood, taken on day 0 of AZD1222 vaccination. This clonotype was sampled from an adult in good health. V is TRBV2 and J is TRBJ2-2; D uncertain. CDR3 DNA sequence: TGTGCCAGCAGACCCGAGGTTGTCGGGGAGCTGTTTTTT. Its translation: CASRPEVVGELFF.